This T cell receptor (beta chain) derives from a study of T-cell memory formation after mild COVID-19. Worth noting for this clonotype: Antigen unknown.

The CDR3 has 15 amino acids. The germline gives CDR1 SGHRS, CDR2 YFSETQ. V lost 0 bases to trimming and J lost 4 bases; unmatched junction nucleotides: 4. Each CDR3 protein is one row after TCRdb ran MiXCR on the 5' RACE reads. The sample has roughly 450,000 distinct CDR3 sequences, more than 15% seen once. Study-level results: Contracting clones localized mainly to CM and EM when CD4+ and mainly to EMRA when CD8+.

The TCR comes from a man between 18 and 35 years old who had mild COVID-19 (a few samples of this study predate the infection). Cell type and time point are not known. The gene calls are TRBV5-1 and TRBJ1-2; TRBD1 aligns across 9 bases. The sample consisted of PBMCs or a T cell subset sorted from them (not recorded which). CDR3 nucleotides: TGCGCCAGCAGCTTGGTCCCGACAGGGGGCTATGGCTACACCTTC. Translated: CASSLVPTGGYGYTF.